This T cell receptor beta chain came from a study of technical replicates of blood from a handful of donors. The CDR3 has 18 residues. Germline V gives CDR1 MDHEN, CDR2 SYDVKM. With 3 bases clipped from V and 1 base from J, the junction kept 12 bases outside the gene matches. TCRdb keeps only in-frame clones here, not all; method: immunoSEQ multiplex PCR. The data hold some 90,000 clones, with 85% to 95% observed a single time. The chain combines TRBV28 with TRBJ1-1; 9 bases are a match to TRBD1. Input material: T cells isolated from PBMCs. This TCR was recovered from a human donor in good health. The CDR3 protein is CASSLADRGPPRNTEAFF. The CDR3, as DNA: TGTGCCAGCAGTTTGGCGGACAGGGGACCTCCCAGGAACACTGAAGCTTTCTTT.